Listed below are T cell receptor beta chains from one sample, sequenced in a study of T cells in Graves' hyperthyroidism and ophthalmopathy. TCRdb itself ran the multiplex PCR reads through MiXCR, one entry per CDR3 protein. The sample carries roughly 570,000 distinct CDR3 sequences, approximately 14% recorded once. The material sequenced was blood. Every receptor here comes from a woman aged 30 to 39 with Graves' hyperthyroidism. Each CDR3 is given with its conserved first and last residue. Fields, in order: V gene, D gene, clone size, J gene, CDR3 protein, CDR3 DNA. A D gene is named only where the DNA matches it firmly. Rows may omit the clone size; those that give it use once, few, many or a size class.

>TRBV6-1|NA|NA|TRBJ1-1
CASSPNPNTEAFF
TGTGCCAGCAGTCCCAATCCGAACACTGAAGCTTTCTTT
>TRBV18|TRBD1|many|TRBJ2-7
CASSPGTDYEQYF
TGTGCCAGCAGCCCAGGGACAGACTACGAGCAGTACTTC
>TRBV11-2|TRBD2|NA|TRBJ2-4
CASSLPRLAKALAKNIQYF
TGTGCCAGCAGCTTACCGCGACTAGCGAAGGCTCTAGCCAAAAACATTCAGTACTTC
>TRBV27|TRBD2|NA|TRBJ2-1
CASSSVAGGPNLFF
TGTGCCAGCAGTTCGGTAGCGGGAGGGCCCAATTTGTTCTTC
>TRBV28|NA|few|TRBJ2-2
CASSLGLSGQVGELFF
TGTGCCAGCAGTTTGGGCTTGTCAGGCCAAGTCGGGGAGCTGTTTTTT
>TRBV27|NA|NA|TRBJ1-5
CASSLEARDIQDVSRQPQHF
TGTGCCAGCAGTTTAGAAGCTAGGGACATCCAAGACGTGTCGCGTCAGCCCCAGCATTTT
>TRBV5-1|NA|many|TRBJ2-7
CASSPRTSAYEQYF
TGTGCCAGCAGCCCCCGGACCAGCGCCTACGAGCAGTACTTC
>TRBV20-1|NA|many|TRBJ1-1
CSAYTGKNTEAFF
TGCAGTGCTTACACAGGGAAGAACACTGAAGCTTTCTTT
>TRBV20-1|TRBD1|many|TRBJ1-2
CSASPTGVEGYTF
TGCAGTGCTAGTCCAACAGGGGTGGAGGGCTACACCTTC
>TRBV11-2|NA|many|TRBJ2-5
CASSQGLRRQETQYF
TGTGCCAGCAGCCAGGGACTGCGGCGCCAAGAGACCCAGTACTTC
>TRBV12-3/TRBV12-4|TRBD1|many|TRBJ1-1
CASSQQGVTEAFF
TGTGCCAGCAGTCAGCAGGGGGTCACTGAAGCTTTCTTT
>TRBV27|NA|many|TRBJ2-1
CASSPGDEQFF
TGTGCCAGCAGCCCAGGGGATGAGCAGTTCTTC
>TRBV2|NA|NA|TRBJ2-3
CASSQAGWLDTQYF
TGTGCCAGCAGCCAAGCCGGTTGGCTAGATACGCAGTATTTT
>TRBV18|TRBD2|many|TRBJ2-2
CASSYTSAGELFF
TGTGCCAGCTCGTATACTAGCGCCGGGGAGCTGTTTTTT
>TRBV12-3/TRBV12-4|NA|many|TRBJ1-1
CASSLGLDTEAFF
TGTGCCAGCAGTTTGGGTTTGGACACTGAAGCTTTCTTT
>TRBV10-1|TRBD2|few|TRBJ2-2
CASSAMTSGRAGELFF
TGCGCCAGCAGCGCAATGACTAGCGGGAGGGCCGGGGAGCTGTTTTTT
>TRBV3-1|TRBD1|many|TRBJ1-2
CASSQAGTAYGYTF
TGTGCCAGCAGCCAAGCCGGGACAGCCTATGGCTACACCTTC
>TRBV10-1|TRBD2|many|TRBJ2-2
CASSGAGERTGELFF
TGCGCCAGCAGTGGTGCGGGAGAAAGGACCGGGGAGCTGTTTTTT
>TRBV9|TRBD2|many|TRBJ2-1
CASSVAAGVGSEQFF
TGTGCCAGCAGCGTAGCAGCGGGAGTAGGGAGTGAGCAGTTCTTC
>TRBV28|NA|NA|TRBJ2-6
CASSSGRALLSGANVLTF
TGTGCCAGCAGTTCCGGCAGGGCCTTACTCTCTGGGGCCAACGTCCTGACTTTC
>TRBV6-1|NA|few|TRBJ2-2
CATSPRATNTGELFF
TGTGCCACCAGCCCCAGGGCTACGAACACCGGGGAGCTGTTTTTT
>TRBV3-1|TRBD1|many|TRBJ2-1
CASSPRDRGIWHNEQFF
TGTGCCAGCAGCCCCCGGGACAGGGGAATTTGGCACAATGAGCAGTTCTTC
>TRBV11-2|NA|NA|TRBJ2-7
CASTSVPYEQYF
TGTGCCAGCACCAGTGTTCCCTACGAGCAGTACTTC
>TRBV11-2|NA|many|TRBJ1-2
CASSSAPDGYTF
TGTGCCAGCAGCTCCGCCCCTGATGGCTACACCTTC
>TRBV7-6|TRBD1|many|TRBJ1-6
CASSLGGQGNSPLHF
TGTGCCAGCAGCTTAGGTGGACAGGGAAATTCACCCCTCCACTTT
>TRBV18|NA|many|TRBJ1-2
CASSPTLREYGYTF
TGTGCCAGCTCACCAACCCTTAGGGAGTATGGCTACACCTTC
>TRBV5-1|NA|many|TRBJ2-1
CASSLVRELNEQFF
TGCGCCAGCAGCTTGGTTAGAGAGCTCAATGAGCAGTTCTTC
>TRBV5-4|TRBD2|few|TRBJ2-7
CASSSAGTSGSGQYF
TGTGCCAGCAGCTCCGCCGGGACTAGCGGGAGTGGGCAGTACTTC
>TRBV20-1|NA|many|TRBJ1-1
CSAIRTGAMNTEAFF
TGCAGTGCCATTAGGACTGGGGCCATGAACACTGAAGCTTTCTTT
>TRBV2|NA|NA|TRBJ1-3
CASSEVWQGGYGNTIYF
TGTGCCAGCAGTGAAGTTTGGCAGGGAGGTTACGGAAACACCATATATTTT
>TRBV20-1|NA|many|TRBJ2-3
CSAGDADTQYF
TGCAGTGCTGGAGACGCAGATACGCAGTATTTT
>TRBV29-1|TRBD2|many|TRBJ2-7
CSVEAGGTSEQYF
TGCAGCGTTGAAGCGGGAGGAACATCAGAGCAGTACTTC
>TRBV6-1|NA|NA|TRBJ2-1
CASSDGPYNEQFF
TGTGCCAGCAGTGACGGCCCGTACAATGAGCAGTTCTTC
>TRBV19|TRBD1|many|TRBJ1-2
CASSKAFGTGGYGYTF
TGTGCCAGTAGTAAAGCCTTCGGGACAGGGGGCTATGGCTACACCTTC
>TRBV3-1|NA|NA|TRBJ1-1
CASSSGTTEAFF
TGTGCCAGCAGTTCCGGGACGACTGAAGCTTTCTTT
>TRBV10-3|NA|many|TRBJ1-1
CAISETKGSTEAFF
TGTGCCATCAGCGAAACTAAGGGAAGCACTGAAGCTTTCTTT
>TRBV3-1|NA|many|TRBJ2-7
CASSQGTGVGHEQYF
TGTGCCAGCAGCCAAGGTACGGGAGTGGGCCACGAGCAGTACTTC
>TRBV11-2|TRBD1|many|TRBJ2-7
CASSMLLDRTYEQYF
TGTGCCAGCAGCATGTTATTGGACAGGACCTACGAGCAGTACTTC
>TRBV28|NA|many|TRBJ2-1
CASSPPRTSSRDGNEQFF
TGTGCCAGCAGTCCGCCCCGGACGAGTTCCAGGGATGGGAATGAGCAGTTCTTC
>TRBV29-1|NA|many|TRBJ1-1
CSVEKTGSWNTEAFF
TGCAGCGTTGAAAAGACAGGATCATGGAACACTGAAGCTTTCTTT
>TRBV2|NA|many|TRBJ1-1
CASSEITSLINTEAFF
TGTGCCAGCAGTGAAATCACCTCGCTCATAAACACTGAAGCTTTCTTT
>TRBV20-1|NA|NA|TRBJ2-3
CSARWRSGTDTQYF
TGCAGTGCTAGATGGCGATCGGGCACAGATACGCAGTATTTT